This T cell receptor (beta chain) emerged from a study of pediatric ulcerative colitis. The wider study: Disease was pancolitis in seven or eight and left-sided in two, histology-confirmed.

Profiled with immunoSEQ multiplex PCR; TCRdb holds only in-frame clones, not every one. The sample has 32,000 or so clones, about four fifths seen once. Study findings and constraints: Two rectal CDR3 clonotypes occurred in all ulcerative colitis patients.

A note on this clone: The antigen is undetermined.

The CDR3 covers 14 residues. V was shortened by 0 bases and J by 4 bases, with 9 bases between the two germline ends. CDR1 LNHNV and CDR2 YYDKDF come from the germline V gene (reference sequence). J is TRBJ1-1 and V is TRBV15; D unresolved. The sequence derives from a boy aged 5-17 years with severe ulcerative colitis. The specimen sequenced was blood. CDR3 sequence: CATSREGHPTEAFF. The CDR3, as DNA: TGTGCCACCAGCAGAGAAGGGCACCCCACTGAAGCTTTCTTT.